This T cell receptor beta chain was sequenced for a study of T cells after yellow fever vaccination. Making TCR cDNA involved 5'RACE template switching, which added UMIs and a universal primer site. TCRdb re-called the 5' RACE reads through MiXCR, storing one row per CDR3 protein. Among some 550,000 distinct CDR3 sequences listed, around 21% were seen once. V was pared by 8 bases and J by 2 bases, with 2 bases of the junction left unmatched. CDR3 length: 14 residues. Germline CDR1 ENHRY, CDR2 SYGVKD. Study results and caveats: Most primary-vaccination clones recurred post-booster (about 96% CD4, about 87% CD8).

On this clonotype: As yet, its antigen is unknown.

The source of this sequence is a man younger than 40 who received the YFV17D yellow fever vaccine. The sample was PBMCs, taken 15 days after the yellow fever booster vaccination. V is TRBV10-3 and J is TRBJ2-3; 12 bases fit TRBD1. The CDR3 sequence: CAIGDRGLTDTQYF. CDR3 in DNA: TGTGCCATCGGGGACAGGGGGCTCACAGATACGCAGTATTTT.